This T cell receptor beta chain was profiled in a study of blood T cell repertoires in COVID-19. About the study: The United States, Italy and Spain provided the acute and convalescent COVID-19 samples.

CDR3 size: 15 residues. Germline V gene data show CDR1 as SGDLS and CDR2 as YYNGEE. Trimming cost V 2 bases and J 4 bases; bases outside gene matches: 6. Per the original data handling: Estimates of nucleated cell counts were drawn from the amplification of reference gene primers. The repertoire was sequenced with immunoSEQ multiplex PCR; TCRdb's copy has only in-frame clones and lacks some. V and J calls and clone size are those listed in that table; D and trimming were worked out from the DNA. The sample lists under 200,000 clones; 90% were seen once. What was sequenced was peripheral blood. This TCR came from a man over 45 with acute or convalescent COVID-19. The rearrangement links TRBV9 to TRBJ2-3; 8 bases match TRBD2. CDR3 protein: CASSVEAGASDTQYF. CDR3 coding DNA: TGTGCCAGCAGCGTGGAAGCGGGGGCCTCAGATACGCAGTATTTT.